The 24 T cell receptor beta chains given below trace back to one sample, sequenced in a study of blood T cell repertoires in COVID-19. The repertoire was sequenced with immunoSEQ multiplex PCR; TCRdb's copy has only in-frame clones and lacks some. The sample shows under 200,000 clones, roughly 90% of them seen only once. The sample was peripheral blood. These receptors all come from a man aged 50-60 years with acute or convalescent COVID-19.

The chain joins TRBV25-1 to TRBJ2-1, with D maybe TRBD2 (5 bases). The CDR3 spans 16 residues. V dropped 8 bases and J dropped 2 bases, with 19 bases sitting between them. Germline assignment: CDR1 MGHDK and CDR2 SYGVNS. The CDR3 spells CASSKGLASPYNEQFF. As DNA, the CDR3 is TGTGCCAGCTCAAAAGGGCTAGCTAGCCCCTACAATGAGCAGTTCTTC. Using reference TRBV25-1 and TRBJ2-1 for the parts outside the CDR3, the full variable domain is EADIYQTPRYLVIGTGKKITLECSQTMGHDKMYWYQQDPGMELHLIHYSYGVNSTEKGDLSSESTVSRIRTEHFPLTLESARPSHTSQYLCASSKGLASPYNEQFFGPGTRLTVL.

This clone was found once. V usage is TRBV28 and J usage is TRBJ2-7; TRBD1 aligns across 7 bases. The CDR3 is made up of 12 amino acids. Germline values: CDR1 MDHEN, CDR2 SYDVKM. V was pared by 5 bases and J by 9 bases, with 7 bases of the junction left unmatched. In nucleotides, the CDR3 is TGTGCCAGCAGTATCGACAGGGATGCGCAGTACGTC. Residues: CASSIDRDAQYV.

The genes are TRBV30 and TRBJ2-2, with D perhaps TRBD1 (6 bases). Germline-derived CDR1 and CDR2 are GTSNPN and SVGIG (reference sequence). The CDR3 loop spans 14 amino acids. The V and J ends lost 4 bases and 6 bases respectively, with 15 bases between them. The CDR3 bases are TGTGCCTGGATTCTACAGGGAATGTCCGGGGAGCTGTTTTTT. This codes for CAWILQGMSGELFF. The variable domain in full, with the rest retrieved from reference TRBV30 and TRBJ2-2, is SQTIHQWPATLVQPVGSPLSLECTVEGTSNPNLYWYRQAAGRGLQLLFYSVGIGQISSEVPQNLSASRPQDRQFILSSKKLLLSDSGFYLCAWILQGMSGELFFGEGSRLTVL.

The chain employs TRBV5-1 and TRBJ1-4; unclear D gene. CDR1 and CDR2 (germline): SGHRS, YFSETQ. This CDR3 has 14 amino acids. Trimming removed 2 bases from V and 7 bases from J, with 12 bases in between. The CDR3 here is CASSLRSGGEKLFF. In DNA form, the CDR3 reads TGCGCCAGCAGCTTACGGAGCGGTGGTGAAAAACTGTTTTTT. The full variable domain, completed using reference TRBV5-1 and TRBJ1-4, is KAGVTQTPRYLIKTRGQQVTLSCSPISGHRSVSWYQQTPGQGLQFLFEYFSETQRNKGNFPGRFSGRQFSNSRSEMNVSTLELGDSALYLCASSLRSGGEKLFFGSGTQLSVL.

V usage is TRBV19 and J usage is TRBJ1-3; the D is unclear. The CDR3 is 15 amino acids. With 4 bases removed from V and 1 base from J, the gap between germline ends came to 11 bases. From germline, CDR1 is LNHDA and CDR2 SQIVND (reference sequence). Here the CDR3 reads CASSTRPGSGNTIYF. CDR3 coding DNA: TGTGCCAGTAGTACCCGGCCGGGGTCTGGAAACACCATATATTTT.

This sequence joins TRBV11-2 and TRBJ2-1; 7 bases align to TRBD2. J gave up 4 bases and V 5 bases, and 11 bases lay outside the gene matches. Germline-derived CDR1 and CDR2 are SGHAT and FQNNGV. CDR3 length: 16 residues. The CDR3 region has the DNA TGTGCCAGCAGCCCCCTAGCGGCAGAGACTTACAATGAGCAGTTCTTC. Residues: CASSPLAAETYNEQFF.

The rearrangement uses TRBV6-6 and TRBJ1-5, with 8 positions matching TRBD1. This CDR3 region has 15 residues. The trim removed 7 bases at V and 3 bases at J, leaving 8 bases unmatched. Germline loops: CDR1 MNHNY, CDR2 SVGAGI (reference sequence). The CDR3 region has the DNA TGTGCCAGCACCCGACAGGGGAGCGACAATCAGCCCCAGCATTTT. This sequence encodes CASTRQGSDNQPQHF.

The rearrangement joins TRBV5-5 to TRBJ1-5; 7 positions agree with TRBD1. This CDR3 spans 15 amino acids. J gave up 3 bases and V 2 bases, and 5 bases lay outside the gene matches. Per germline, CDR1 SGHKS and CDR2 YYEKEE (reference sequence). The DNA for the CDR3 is TGTGCCAGCAGCTTCGCAGGGACAGTCAATCAGCCCCAGCATTTT. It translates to CASSFAGTVNQPQHF.

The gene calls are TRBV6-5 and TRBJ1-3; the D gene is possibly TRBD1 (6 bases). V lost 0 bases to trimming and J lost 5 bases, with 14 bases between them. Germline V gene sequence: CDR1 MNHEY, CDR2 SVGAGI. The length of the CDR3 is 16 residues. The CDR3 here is CASSYSARGTRNTIYF. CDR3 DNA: TGTGCCAGCAGTTACTCCGCCAGGGGTACTCGAAACACCATATATTTT.

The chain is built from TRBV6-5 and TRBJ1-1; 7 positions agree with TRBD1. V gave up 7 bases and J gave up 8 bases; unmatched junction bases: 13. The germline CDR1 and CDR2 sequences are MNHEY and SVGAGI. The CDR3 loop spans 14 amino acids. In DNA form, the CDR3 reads TGTGCCAGCACCACCCTAGGGGGCCCGCGGGAAGCTTTCTTT. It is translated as CASTTLGGPREAFF.

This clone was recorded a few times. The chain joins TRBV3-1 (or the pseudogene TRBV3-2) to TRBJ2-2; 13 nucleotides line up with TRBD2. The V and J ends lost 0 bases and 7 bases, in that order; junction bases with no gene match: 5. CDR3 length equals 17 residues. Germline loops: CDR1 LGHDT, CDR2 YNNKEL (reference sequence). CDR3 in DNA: TGTGCCAGCAGCCAAGATCTAGGACTAGCGGGAGACGGGGAGCTGTTTTTT. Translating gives CASSQDLGLAGDGELFF.

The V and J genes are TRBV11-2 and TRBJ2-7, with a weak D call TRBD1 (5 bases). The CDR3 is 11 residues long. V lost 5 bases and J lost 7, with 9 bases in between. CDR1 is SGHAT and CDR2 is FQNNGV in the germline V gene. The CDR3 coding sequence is TGTGCCAGCAGCCCAGGGTGGGAGCAGTACGTC. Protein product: CASSPGWEQYV.

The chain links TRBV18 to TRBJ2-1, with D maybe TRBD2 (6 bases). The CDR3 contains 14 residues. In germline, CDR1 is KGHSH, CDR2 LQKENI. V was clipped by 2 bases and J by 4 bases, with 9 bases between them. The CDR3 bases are TGTGCCAGCTCACCAAGTGCGGGATACAATGAGCAGTTCTTC. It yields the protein CASSPSAGYNEQFF.

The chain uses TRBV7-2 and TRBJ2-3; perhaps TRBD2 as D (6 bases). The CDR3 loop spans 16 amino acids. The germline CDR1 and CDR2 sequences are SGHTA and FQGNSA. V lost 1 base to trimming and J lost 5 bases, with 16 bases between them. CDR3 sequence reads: CASSLDTGAALDTQYF. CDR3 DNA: TGTGCCAGCAGCTTAGATACGGGAGCGGCCTTAGATACGCAGTATTTT.

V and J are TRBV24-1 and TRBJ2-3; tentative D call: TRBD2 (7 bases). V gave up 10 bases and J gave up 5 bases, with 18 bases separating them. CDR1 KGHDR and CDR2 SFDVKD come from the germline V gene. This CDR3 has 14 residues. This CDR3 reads CATAVGGHGDTQYF. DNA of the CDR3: TGTGCCACTGCTGTCGGGGGGCATGGAGATACGCAGTATTTT.

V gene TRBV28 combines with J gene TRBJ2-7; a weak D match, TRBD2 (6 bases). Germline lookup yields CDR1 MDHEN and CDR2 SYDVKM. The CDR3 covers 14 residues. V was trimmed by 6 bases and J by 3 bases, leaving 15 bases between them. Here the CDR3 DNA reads TGTGCCAGCAGCCCTACCCTGGGGGGCTACGAGCAGTACTTC. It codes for CASSPTLGGYEQYF.

CDR3 region: CAIKMTQYTDTQYF. The DNA of the CDR3 is TGTGCCATCAAAATGACACAATACACAGATACGCAGTATTTT. The chain uses TRBV6-5 and TRBJ2-3; no definite D call. Germline V CDR1 and CDR2: MNHEY, SVGAGI. V lost 10 bases and J lost 2, with 16 bases in between. The CDR3 covers 14 residues.

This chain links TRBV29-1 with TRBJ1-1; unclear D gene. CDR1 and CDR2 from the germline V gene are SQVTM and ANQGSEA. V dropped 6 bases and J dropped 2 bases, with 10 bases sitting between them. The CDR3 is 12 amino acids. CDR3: CSVVQANTEAFF. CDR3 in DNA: TGCAGCGTCGTTCAGGCCAACACTGAAGCTTTCTTT.

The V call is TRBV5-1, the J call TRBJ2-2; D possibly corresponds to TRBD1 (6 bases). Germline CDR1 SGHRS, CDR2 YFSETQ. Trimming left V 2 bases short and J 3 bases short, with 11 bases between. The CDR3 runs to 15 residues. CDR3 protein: CASSFGGRDTGELFF. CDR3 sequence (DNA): TGCGCCAGCAGCTTTGGGGGCAGGGACACCGGGGAGCTGTTTTTT.

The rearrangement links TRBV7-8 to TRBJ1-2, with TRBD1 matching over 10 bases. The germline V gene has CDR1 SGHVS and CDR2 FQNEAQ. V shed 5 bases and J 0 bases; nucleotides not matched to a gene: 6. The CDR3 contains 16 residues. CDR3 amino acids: CASSPQDRGANYGYTF. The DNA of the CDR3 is TGTGCCAGCAGCCCCCAGGACAGGGGGGCTAACTATGGCTACACCTTC.

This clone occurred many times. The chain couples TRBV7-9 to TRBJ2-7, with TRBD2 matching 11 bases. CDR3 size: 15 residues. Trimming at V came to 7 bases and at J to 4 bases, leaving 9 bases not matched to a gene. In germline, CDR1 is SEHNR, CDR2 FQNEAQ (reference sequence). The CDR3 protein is CASIGPSSGRYEQYF. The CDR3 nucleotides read TGTGCCAGCATCGGGCCCTCTAGCGGGAGGTACGAGCAGTACTTC. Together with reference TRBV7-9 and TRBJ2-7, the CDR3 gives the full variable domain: DTGVSQNPRHKITKRGQNVTFRCDPISEHNRLYWYRQTLGQGPEFLTYFQNEAQLEKSRLLSDRFSAERPKGSFSTLEIQRTEQGDSAMYLCASIGPSSGRYEQYFGPGTRLTVT.

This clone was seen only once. The CDR3 nucleotides are TGCGCCAGCAGCCAAGACTGGGGGCTGATCTACAATGAGCAGTTCTTC. This translates into CASSQDWGLIYNEQFF. The chain recombines TRBV4-3 with TRBJ2-1, with D possibly matching TRBD1 (6 bases). CDR1 LGHNA and CDR2 YSLEER come from the germline V gene. V dropped 0 bases and J dropped 3 bases, with 12 bases sitting between them. This CDR3 comprises 16 residues.

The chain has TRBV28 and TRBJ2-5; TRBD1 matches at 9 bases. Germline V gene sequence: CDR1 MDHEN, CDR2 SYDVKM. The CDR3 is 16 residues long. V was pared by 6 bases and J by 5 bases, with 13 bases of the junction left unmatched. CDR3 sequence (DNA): TGTGCCAGCAGCCGGGGACAGGGAGGGGACACCGAGACCCAGTACTTC. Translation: CASSRGQGGDTETQYF.

CDR3 sequence (DNA): TGTGCCAGCAGCTTAGGCGCCTCCAGCGGTAACACAGATACGCAGTATTTT. Protein sequence: CASSLGASSGNTDTQYF. The V and J genes are TRBV7-8 and TRBJ2-3, with D tentatively TRBD2 (5 bases). V lost 1 base and J lost 2, with 16 bases in between. Germline CDR1 SGHVS, CDR2 FQNEAQ. This CDR3 is built from 17 residues.